The rows below give T cell receptor beta chains drawn from one sample of a study of CD8 T cells in ankylosing spondylitis. MiXCR, applied by TCRdb to the 5' RACE reads, yields one record per CDR3 protein. The sample shows roughly 700,000 distinct CDR3 sequences, under 20% of them seen only once. The sequenced sample was blood, either unsorted or a sorted T cell fraction (not recorded which). The receptor source for this set is a male donor with ankylosing spondylitis. CDR3s include the opening cysteine and the closing phenylalanine or tryptophan. D genes are given only for firm matches. The size field is filled for only some rows; it gives once, few, many or a size class.

DNA: TGCAGTGGCGGGGGGGGTAATGGCTACACCTTC
CDR3: CSGGGGNGYTF
J: TRBJ1-2
V: TRBV20-1
D: -
size: few

DNA: TGTGCCAGCAGGGGGACACTAGCGGGAGGGGTGTTCTTC
CDR3: CASRGTLAGGVFF
J: TRBJ2-1
V: TRBV11-2
D: TRBD2
size: -

DNA: TGTGCCAGCAGCATGGGGGGTCATCAGCCCCAGCATTTT
CDR3: CASSMGGHQPQHF
J: TRBJ1-5
V: TRBV12-3/TRBV12-4
D: -
size: many

DNA: TGCGCCAGCAGCCTTGACTCGACGGCGAACACTGAAGCTTTCTTT
CDR3: CASSLDSTANTEAFF
J: TRBJ1-1
V: TRBV5-1
D: -
size: few

DNA: TGTGCCAGTAGTATTCGGCTAGAGACATACAATGAGCAGTTCTTC
CDR3: CASSIRLETYNEQFF
J: TRBJ2-1
V: TRBV19
D: -
size: -

DNA: TGTGCCACCAGCAGTCCCGGGACAGGTTTTTCAGCTTTCTTT
CDR3: CATSSPGTGFSAFF
J: TRBJ1-1
V: TRBV15
D: TRBD1
size: few

DNA: TGCGCCAGCAGCCAACGGCGGGCAGGGGGCCGGGATACGCAGTATTTT
CDR3: CASSQRRAGGRDTQYF
J: TRBJ2-3
V: TRBV4-3
D: TRBD1
size: few

DNA: TGTGCCAGCAGTTTTTCCGGGGAGAACACTGAAGCTTTCTTT
CDR3: CASSFSGENTEAFF
J: TRBJ1-1
V: TRBV12-3/TRBV12-4
D: -
size: -

DNA: TGCGCCAGCAGCCCCCCTTGGCAGAACACCGGGGAGCTGTTTTTT
CDR3: CASSPPWQNTGELFF
J: TRBJ2-2
V: TRBV5-1
D: -
size: few

DNA: TGTGCCAGCAGTTTAGATAGTAGTCAGCCCCAGCATTTT
CDR3: CASSLDSSQPQHF
J: TRBJ1-5
V: TRBV27
D: -
size: few

DNA: TGTGCCAGCAGTTACGAAGGGGGTGGGCGAGGAGAGCAGTTCTTC
CDR3: CASSYEGGGRGEQFF
J: TRBJ2-1
V: TRBV6-5
D: -
size: -

DNA: TGTGCCAGCAGCTTACTCGTGGGGGACAGGGCCTTCAATGAGCAGTTCTTC
CDR3: CASSLLVGDRAFNEQFF
J: TRBJ2-1
V: TRBV7-9
D: TRBD1
size: -

DNA: TGTGCCAGCAGTGACCGACAGGGGAGGCAGTACTTC
CDR3: CASSDRQGRQYF
J: TRBJ2-7
V: TRBV6-5
D: TRBD1
size: few

DNA: TGCGCCAGCAGCCAAGGGGGGATGGCAGGGGGCTTCGGGGAGCTGTTTTTT
CDR3: CASSQGGMAGGFGELFF
J: TRBJ2-2
V: TRBV4-3
D: TRBD1
size: few

DNA: TGTGCCAGCAGCTTAATCGGTGCGGGGGGCACCTTACAAGAGACCCAGTACTTC
CDR3: CASSLIGAGGTLQETQYF
J: TRBJ2-5
V: TRBV11-1
D: TRBD2
size: -

DNA: TGCAGCGTTATCCCCCGCGGGAACTACACCGGGGAGCTGTTTTTT
CDR3: CSVIPRGNYTGELFF
J: TRBJ2-2
V: TRBV29-1
D: -
size: -

DNA: TGTGCCAGCACTCTAGGGACTTTACAATACAATGAGCAGTTCTTC
CDR3: CASTLGTLQYNEQFF
J: TRBJ2-1
V: TRBV12-3/TRBV12-4
D: -
size: few

DNA: TGTGCCAGCAGCTTAGGAGGGTTGGGCGGGAACTACGAGCAGTACTTC
CDR3: CASSLGGLGGNYEQYF
J: TRBJ2-7
V: TRBV11-3
D: -
size: -

DNA: TGTGCCAGCAGTCGACAGGGACATCAGCCCCAGCATTTT
CDR3: CASSRQGHQPQHF
J: TRBJ1-5
V: TRBV12-3/TRBV12-4
D: TRBD1
size: many

DNA: TGTGCCAGCAGCCAATCTAGCGGGATGGATTACACCGGGGAGCTGTTTTTT
CDR3: CASSQSSGMDYTGELFF
J: TRBJ2-2
V: TRBV3-1
D: TRBD2
size: few

DNA: TGTGCCAGCAGCTTCCCGGGCTTGGCCTACGAGCAGTACTTC
CDR3: CASSFPGLAYEQYF
J: TRBJ2-7
V: TRBV7-2
D: -
size: few

DNA: TGCGCCAGCAGCTTTAGTCAGGGTGTTAATTCACCCCTCCACTTT
CDR3: CASSFSQGVNSPLHF
J: TRBJ1-6
V: TRBV5-1
D: -
size: -

DNA: TGCGCCAGCAGCCAGTACCTAGCGGGAGTCGAGGACGAGCAGTACTTC
CDR3: CASSQYLAGVEDEQYF
J: TRBJ2-7
V: TRBV4-3
D: TRBD2
size: -

DNA: TGTGCCAGCAGTCAAAGCGGGGGGCAAGAGACCCAGTACTTC
CDR3: CASSQSGGQETQYF
J: TRBJ2-5
V: TRBV7-3
D: TRBD2
size: few